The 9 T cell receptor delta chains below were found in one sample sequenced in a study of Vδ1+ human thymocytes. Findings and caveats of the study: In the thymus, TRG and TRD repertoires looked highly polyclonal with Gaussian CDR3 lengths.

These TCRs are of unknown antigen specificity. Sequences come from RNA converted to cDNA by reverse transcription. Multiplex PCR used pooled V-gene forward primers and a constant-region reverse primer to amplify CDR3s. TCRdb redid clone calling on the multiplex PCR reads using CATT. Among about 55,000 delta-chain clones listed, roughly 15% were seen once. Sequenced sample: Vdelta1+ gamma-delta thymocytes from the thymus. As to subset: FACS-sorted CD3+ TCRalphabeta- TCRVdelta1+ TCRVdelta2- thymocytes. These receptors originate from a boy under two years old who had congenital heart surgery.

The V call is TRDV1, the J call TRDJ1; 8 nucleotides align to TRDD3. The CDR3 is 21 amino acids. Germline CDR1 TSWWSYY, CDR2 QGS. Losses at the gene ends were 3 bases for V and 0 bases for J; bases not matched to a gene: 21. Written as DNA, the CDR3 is TGTGCTCTTGGGGATACTCCTCTGGGGATACCCGCCGGAGGGTACACCGATAAACTCATCTTT. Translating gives CALGDTPLGIPAGGYTDKLIF.

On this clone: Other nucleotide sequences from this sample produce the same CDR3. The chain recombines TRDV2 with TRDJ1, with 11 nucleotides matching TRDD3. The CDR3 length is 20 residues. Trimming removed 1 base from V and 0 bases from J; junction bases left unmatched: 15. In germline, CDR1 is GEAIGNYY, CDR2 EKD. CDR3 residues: CACDTVLLGDKRGNTDKLIF. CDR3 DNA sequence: TGTGCCTGTGACACTGTCCTACTGGGGGATAAACGGGGGAACACCGATAAACTCATCTTT.

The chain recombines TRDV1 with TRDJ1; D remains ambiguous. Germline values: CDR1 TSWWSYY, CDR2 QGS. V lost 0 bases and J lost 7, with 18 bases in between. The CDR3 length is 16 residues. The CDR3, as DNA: TGTGCTCTTGGGGAACTCCCCAGCCTCTATGGTGCTAAACTCATCTTT. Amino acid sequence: CALGELPSLYGAKLIF.

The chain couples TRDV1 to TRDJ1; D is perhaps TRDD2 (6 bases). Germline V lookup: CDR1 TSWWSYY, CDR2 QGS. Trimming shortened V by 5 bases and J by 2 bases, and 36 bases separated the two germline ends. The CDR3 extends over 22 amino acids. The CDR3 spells CALGKRRASYSGTHPETDKLIF. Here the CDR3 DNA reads TGTGCTCTTGGGAAGCGAAGGGCCTCCTACTCGGGTACCCACCCGGAAACCGATAAACTCATCTTT.

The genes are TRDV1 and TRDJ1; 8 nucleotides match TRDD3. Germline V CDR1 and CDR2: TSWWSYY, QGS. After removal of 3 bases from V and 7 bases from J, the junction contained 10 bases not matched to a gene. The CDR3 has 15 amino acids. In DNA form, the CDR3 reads TGTGCTCTTGGGGAGGGGATACCCTCCCTCCCTAAACTCATCTTT. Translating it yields CALGEGIPSLPKLIF.

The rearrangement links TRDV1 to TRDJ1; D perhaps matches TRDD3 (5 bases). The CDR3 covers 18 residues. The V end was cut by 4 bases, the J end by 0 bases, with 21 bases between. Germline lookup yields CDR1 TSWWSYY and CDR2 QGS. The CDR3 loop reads CALGGPGEGWVDTDKLIF. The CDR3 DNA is TGTGCTCTTGGGGGCCCAGGTGAGGGCTGGGTAGACACCGATAAACTCATCTTT.

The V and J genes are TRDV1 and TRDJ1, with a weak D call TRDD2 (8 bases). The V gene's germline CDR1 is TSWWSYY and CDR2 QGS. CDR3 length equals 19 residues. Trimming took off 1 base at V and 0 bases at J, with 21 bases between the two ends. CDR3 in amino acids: CALGEPIFLRGYDTDKLIF. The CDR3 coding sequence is TGTGCTCTTGGGGAACCCATCTTCCTACGAGGATACGACACCGATAAACTCATCTTT.

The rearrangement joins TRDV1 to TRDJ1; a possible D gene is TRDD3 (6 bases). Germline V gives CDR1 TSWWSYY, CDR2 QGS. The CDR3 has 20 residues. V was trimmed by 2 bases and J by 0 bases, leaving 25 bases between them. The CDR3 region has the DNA TGTGCTCTTGGGGAAGGGGTCTTGGGCGGCCTGGATACTGACACCGATAAACTCATCTTT. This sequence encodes CALGEGVLGGLDTDTDKLIF.

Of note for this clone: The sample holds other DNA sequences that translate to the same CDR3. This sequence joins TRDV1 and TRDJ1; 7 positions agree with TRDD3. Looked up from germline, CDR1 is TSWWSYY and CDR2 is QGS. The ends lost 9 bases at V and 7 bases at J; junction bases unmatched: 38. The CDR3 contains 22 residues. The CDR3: CALATLPGAGLGNDGWLFKLIF. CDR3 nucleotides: TGTGCTCTCGCAACTCTGCCGGGAGCCGGACTGGGGAATGACGGGTGGCTTTTTAAACTCATCTTT.